Below, 11 T cell receptor beta chains from the same sample are listed, as sequenced in a study of T cells in Graves' hyperthyroidism and ophthalmopathy. Amplification of TCR beta CDR3 regions was performed using RNA transcripts as template. RT-PCR in the first round (using the HTBI primer set) targeted the TCR CDR3. TCRdb reprocessed the multiplex PCR reads via MiXCR and lists one record per CDR3 protein. Among fewer than 400,000 distinct CDR3 sequences listed, 15% to 20% were seen once. The sample comprised blood. Receptors were obtained from a man aged 25-45 years with Graves' hyperthyroidism.

This clonotype occurred a few times. The chain recombines TRBV9 with TRBJ2-1; 10 nucleotides align to TRBD2. This CDR3 region has 14 residues. Germline loops: CDR1 SGDLS, CDR2 YYNGEE. V was pared by 7 bases and J by 7 bases, with 8 bases of the junction left unmatched. CDR3 residues: CASGAGGVLNEQFF. The CDR3 DNA follows: TGTGCCAGCGGAGCGGGAGGGGTTCTAAATGAGCAGTTCTTC.

This clonotype appeared a few times. The chain employs TRBV29-1 and TRBJ2-5; 9 positions match TRBD1. The CDR3 sequence is 16 residues long. Germline V gene lookup returns CDR1 SQVTM and CDR2 ANQGSEA. V lost 3 bases and J lost 4; bases outside the gene matches: 12. CDR3 in DNA: TGCAGCGTTGACGACCCTGACAGGGGGGTACGAGAGACCCAGTACTTC. Translation gives CSVDDPDRGVRETQYF.

This clonotype was recorded many times. The genes are TRBV4-1 and TRBJ1-1; 8 nucleotides line up with TRBD1. Trimming removed 3 bases from V and 0 bases from J; junction bases left unmatched: 6. The CDR3 is made up of 16 amino acids. Per the germline V gene, CDR1 is MGHRA and CDR2 is YSYEKL. Here the CDR3 DNA reads TGCGCCAGCAGCCATTTTACAGGGGGAATGAACACTGAAGCTTTCTTT. The encoded protein is CASSHFTGGMNTEAFF.

This chain joins TRBV7-9 and TRBJ1-2; possible D gene TRBD1, 5 bases. The CDR3 is 14 amino acids. V gave up 1 base and J gave up 8 bases, with 14 bases separating them. Germline assignment: CDR1 SEHNR and CDR2 FQNEAQ (reference sequence). The CDR3, as DNA: TGTGCCAGCAGCTTAGTGTCAGGGCTCCTGGGCTACACCTTC. It encodes CASSLVSGLLGYTF.

This clonotype was seen at least ten times. The chain combines TRBV5-8 with TRBJ2-1; possibly TRBD2 for D (7 bases). V lost 4 bases and J 4 bases, leaving 15 bases between the germline ends. Germline CDR1 is SGHTS and CDR2 is YDEGEE. This CDR3 comprises 15 residues. Here the CDR3 DNA reads TGTGCCAGCAGCCTCGGGGGAGGGGGGTACAATGAGCAGTTCTTC. Residues: CASSLGGGGYNEQFF.

This clonotype was counted ten times or more. The rearrangement uses TRBV4-1 and TRBJ2-3; D is undetermined. Germline CDR1 is MGHRA and CDR2 is YSYEKL. V lost 1 base and J lost 2, with 13 bases in between. The CDR3 is 16 residues long. The CDR3 here is CASSQADLGFTDTQYF. The CDR3 nucleotides read TGCGCCAGCAGCCAAGCCGACCTGGGGTTCACAGATACGCAGTATTTT.

The CDR3 DNA follows: TGCGCCAGCAGGTATAGCGGGAGGGCCGGTGAGCAGTACTTC. Translating it yields CASRYSGRAGEQYF. The V and J genes are TRBV10-2 and TRBJ2-7, with 11 positions matching TRBD2. The junction had 8 bases not matched to a gene; V was cut back by 6 bases and J by 7 bases. CDR3 size: 14 residues. Germline CDR1 is WSHSY and CDR2 is SAAADI.

This clonotype was seen many times. The rearrangement joins TRBV28 to TRBJ2-3; the D gene is possibly TRBD2 (5 bases). Trimming cost V 8 bases and J 2 bases, with 14 bases left between them. The CDR3 is 14 amino acids. Per the germline V gene, CDR1 is MDHEN and CDR2 is SYDVKM. CDR3 sequence (DNA): TGTGCCAGCCGATTTAGCGCCTCCACAGATACGCAGTATTTT. It translates to CASRFSASTDTQYF.

There are many counts of this clonotype. V usage is TRBV24-1 and J usage is TRBJ2-3, with D unresolved. CDR1 is KGHDR, CDR2 SFDVKD, per germline. This CDR3 is built from 13 residues. Trimming took off 4 bases at V and 3 bases at J, with 7 bases between the two ends. The CDR3 protein is CATSEVTTDTQYF. CDR3 in DNA: TGTGCCACCAGTGAGGTCACGACAGATACGCAGTATTTT.

This clonotype appeared many times. This rearrangement joins TRBV19 to TRBJ2-1, with 8 bases matching TRBD2. Germline V lookup: CDR1 LNHDA, CDR2 SQIVND (reference sequence). Trimming removed 4 bases from V and 9 bases from J; junction bases left unmatched: 11. The CDR3 runs 15 residues. CDR3 DNA sequence: TGTGCCAGTAGTACAACTAGCGGCTGGGGGGGTGAGCAGTTCTTC. It specifies CASSTTSGWGGEQFF.

This clonotype was counted at least ten times. The V and J genes are TRBV7-3 and TRBJ2-1; no clear D. The length of the CDR3 is 14 residues. Germline CDR1 and CDR2: SGHTA and FQGTGA. The V end lost 1 base, the J end lost 10 bases, and 14 bases lay between the germline ends. CDR3 in amino acids: CASSLKPGRSEQFF. The CDR3 DNA reads as TGTGCCAGCAGCTTAAAACCAGGACGGAGCGAGCAGTTCTTC.